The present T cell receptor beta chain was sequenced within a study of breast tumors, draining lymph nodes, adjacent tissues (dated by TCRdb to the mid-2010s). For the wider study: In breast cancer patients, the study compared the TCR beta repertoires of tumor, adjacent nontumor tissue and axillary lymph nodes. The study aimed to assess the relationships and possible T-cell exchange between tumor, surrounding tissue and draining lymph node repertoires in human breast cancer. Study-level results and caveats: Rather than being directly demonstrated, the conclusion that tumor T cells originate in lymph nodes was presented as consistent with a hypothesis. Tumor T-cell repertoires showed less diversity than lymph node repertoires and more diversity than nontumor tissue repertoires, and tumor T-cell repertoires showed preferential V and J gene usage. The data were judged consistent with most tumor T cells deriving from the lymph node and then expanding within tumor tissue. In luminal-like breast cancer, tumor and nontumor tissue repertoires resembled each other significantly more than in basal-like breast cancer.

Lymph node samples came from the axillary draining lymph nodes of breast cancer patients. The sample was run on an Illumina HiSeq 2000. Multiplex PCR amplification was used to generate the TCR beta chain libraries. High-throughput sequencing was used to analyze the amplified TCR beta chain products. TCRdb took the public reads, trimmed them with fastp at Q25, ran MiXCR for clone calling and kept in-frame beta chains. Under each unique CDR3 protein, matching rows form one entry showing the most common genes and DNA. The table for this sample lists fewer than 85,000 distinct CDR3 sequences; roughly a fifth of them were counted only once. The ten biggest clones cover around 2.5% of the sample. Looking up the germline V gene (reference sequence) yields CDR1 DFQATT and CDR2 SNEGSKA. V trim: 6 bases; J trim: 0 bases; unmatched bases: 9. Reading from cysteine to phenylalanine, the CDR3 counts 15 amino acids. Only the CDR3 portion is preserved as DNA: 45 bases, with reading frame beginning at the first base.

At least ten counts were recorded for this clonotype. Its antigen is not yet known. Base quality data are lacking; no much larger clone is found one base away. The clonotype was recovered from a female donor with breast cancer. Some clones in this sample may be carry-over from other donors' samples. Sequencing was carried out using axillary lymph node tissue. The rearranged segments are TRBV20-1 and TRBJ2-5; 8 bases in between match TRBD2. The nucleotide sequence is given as TGCAGTGCGCCCTCCCTCGGGAGGGACCAAGAGACCCAGTACTTC. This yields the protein CSAPSLGRDQETQYF.